This T cell receptor beta chain was retrieved from a study of blood T cell repertoires in COVID-19. Study details: COVID-19 samples collected from the United States, Italy and Spain covered acute and convalescent phases. From T cells, B-cell-depleted T cells, or PBMCs came the material, which was cDNA or gDNA.

Authors' processing steps: The authors estimated nucleated cell counts from reference gene primer amplification. Repertoires were generated with immunoSEQ multiplex PCR, while TCRdb's copy carries only in-frame clones and drops some. V, J and clone size are those of that table, while D and trimming were read from the DNA. The table has tens of thousands of clones, roughly 85% seen once. Germline V gene sequence: CDR1 LGHDT, CDR2 YNNKEL (reference sequence). The CDR3 runs 13 residues. Losses at the gene ends were 4 bases for V and 11 bases for J; bases not matched to a gene: 10. This rearrangement joins TRBV3-1 (or the pseudogene TRBV3-2) to TRBJ1-1, with 7 bases identical to TRBD1. The sequenced sample was peripheral blood. The source is a human donor in a cohort sampled during active COVID-19. CDR3 in DNA: TGTGCCAGCAGCCCCCTAGGGGGCAGAATCGCTTTCTTT. Protein product: CASSPLGGRIAFF.